The entry below gives a single T cell receptor (beta chain) sequence along with its context. This CDR3 is 16 amino acids long. V was cut by 2 bases and J by 8 bases, with 18 bases left in between. From germline, CDR1 is LNHNV and CDR2 YYDKDF (reference sequence). This specimen belongs to a study of blood T cell repertoires in COVID-19. Study at large: Collection of acute and convalescent COVID-19 samples took place in the United States, Italy and Spain. Sample material is recorded as cDNA or gDNA derived from T cells, B-cell-depleted T cells, or PBMCs.

In the original analysis: The assay estimated nucleated cells by amplifying reference gene primers. Profiling relied on immunoSEQ multiplex PCR, and the TCRdb table lists in-frame clones only, not all of them. That table gives V, J and clone size, and the DNA gave D and trimming. The table lists 90,000 to 120,000 clones, just under 85% of them singletons, with approximately 3.3% in the top ten. The receptor comes from a woman aged 80 or over with active or convalescent COVID-19. Input material: peripheral blood. This chain joins TRBV15 and TRBJ1-4, with D maybe TRBD1 (5 bases). The CDR3 bases are TGTGCCACCAGCAGACCCCGGGACTTAGGGAACGAAAAACTGTTTTTT. Residues: CATSRPRDLGNEKLFF.